A selection of T cell receptor beta chains follows, all from one sample in a study of T cell repertoires in cytomegalovirus infection. MiXCR, run by TCRdb on the reads, gives a single entry per CDR3 protein. The data show fewer than 550,000 distinct CDR3 sequences, with approximately 31% seen just once and approximately 13% held by the top ten. Sequencing was carried out using PBMCs. Receptors originate from a human donor in good health (CMV status not recorded). Some clones in this sample may be carry-over from other donors' samples. Both conserved end residues are part of each CDR3. Fields, in order: V gene, clone size, J gene, CDR3 protein. Rows give clone size only sometimes, using once, few, many, or a class for an expanded clone.

>TRBV6-1|few|TRBJ2-1
CASTKLAPRGNEQFF
>TRBV12-3/TRBV12-4|-|TRBJ2-1
CASSLASGYNVQFF
>TRBV2|few|TRBJ1-6
CASSITGSSPLHF
>TRBV11-3|few|TRBJ2-5
CASSLNPQETQYF
>TRBV27|many|TRBJ1-1
CASGPTGPLNTEAFF
>TRBV6-2/TRBV6-3|few|TRBJ1-6
CASSLDSVAPLHF
>TRBV6-2/TRBV6-3|-|TRBJ2-1
CASSYTPPHLNEQFF
>TRBV12-3/TRBV12-4|-|TRBJ2-7
CASSFGGGIYDQYF
>TRBV5-1|-|TRBJ1-3
CASSVRPPDLSGHTIYF
>TRBV7-2|many|TRBJ2-6
CASSLVTGANVLTF
>TRBV7-8|-|TRBJ2-7
CASSWDRYSYEQYF
>TRBV12-3/TRBV12-4|-|TRBJ2-3
CATDTQYF
>TRBV7-3|many|TRBJ1-2
CASSLNRGHGYTF
>TRBV12-3/TRBV12-4|-|TRBJ1-2
CASSLRGTYGYTF
>TRBV11-2|many|TRBJ1-6
CASSPDEIRRPLHF
>TRBV7-2|-|TRBJ2-7
CASSCDSGGAENEQYF
>TRBV27|-|TRBJ1-2
CASSLVAGNPRGYTF
>TRBV28|-|TRBJ1-2
CASSLWTVEGGYTF
>TRBV10-3|few|TRBJ2-5
CATWTQVGTETQYF
>TRBV6-5|few|TRBJ1-4
CASSFRDREKLFF
>TRBV7-2|many|TRBJ2-3
CASSLAGGGNTQYF
>TRBV6-6|few|TRBJ2-1
CASSTRQPGDEQFF
>TRBV7-9|many|TRBJ2-5
CASNRDSETQYF
>TRBV10-3|-|TRBJ1-5
CAISESGRGNQPQHF
>TRBV12-3/TRBV12-4|many|TRBJ2-3
CASSPGTKHTDTQYF
>TRBV6-2/TRBV6-3|-|TRBJ2-7
CASSLTGGSRYEQYF
>TRBV20-1|many|TRBJ1-1
CSARRRDTEAFF
>TRBV19|-|TRBJ2-7
CASSIGPIGTDEQYF
>TRBV12-3/TRBV12-4|-|TRBJ2-5
CASRLAPAGETQYF
>TRBV6-5|-|TRBJ2-3
CASSYFGVGTDTQYF
>TRBV7-2|many|TRBJ1-5
CASSLGGLQPQHF
>TRBV7-9|-|TRBJ2-3
CASSISPGAAGGDPLVDTQYF
>TRBV2|-|TRBJ2-3
CASGRLHTETRYF
>TRBV2|few|TRBJ1-4
CASTGQGEEKLFF
>TRBV24-1|-|TRBJ2-1
CATSDSDRANNEQFF
>TRBV19|-|TRBJ2-1
CDSSITLSRNEQFF
>TRBV7-6|-|TRBJ2-7
CASSLVELGGEQCF
>TRBV7-2|many|TRBJ2-3
CASSPQTSGGPTDTQYF
>TRBV7-8|few|TRBJ2-5
CASIKSRDRGGETQYF
>TRBV5-6|few|TRBJ1-2
CASSLSRGLSGYTF
>TRBV7-4|-|-
CASSVFASGGLKEQYF
>TRBV7-6|-|TRBJ2-7
CASSFPGTTTEQYF
>TRBV7-6|-|TRBJ2-3
CASRRVGTDTQYF
>TRBV6-6|few|TRBJ2-1
CASSLPRGGGPDNEQFF
>TRBV7-3|-|TRBJ1-1
CASSLTPTGLWNTEAFF
>TRBV6-6|few|TRBJ1-1
CASSYSYREAFF
>TRBV20-1|-|TRBJ2-5
CSAISGTPETQYF
>TRBV9|-|TRBJ1-5
CASSPGTGEDQPQHF
>TRBV6-2/TRBV6-3|-|TRBJ1-6
CASTLGNWWSPLHF
>TRBV7-6|-|TRBJ2-1
CASSPNSGGEQFF
>TRBV7-6|-|TRBJ2-4
CASSNRDRVTKNIQYF
>TRBV7-2|few|TRBJ2-1
CASSLRGAGSYNEQFF
>TRBV12-3/TRBV12-4|-|TRBJ1-1
CASSFEGDTEAFF
>TRBV12-3/TRBV12-4|many|TRBJ1-2
CASSFDRAYGYTF
>TRBV6-2/TRBV6-3|few|TRBJ2-5
CASSDQGALGETQYF
>TRBV10-3|few|TRBJ2-3
CAISEGGLAGLTDTQYF
>TRBV6-1|-|TRBJ1-5
CASSERGHGGNQPQHF
>TRBV4-3|-|TRBJ2-7
CASSQEVAGAGNEQYF
>TRBV11-2|-|TRBJ2-5
CASSDESGGAWETQYF
>TRBV20-1|few|TRBJ2-1
CSAPDYTSGGIEQFF